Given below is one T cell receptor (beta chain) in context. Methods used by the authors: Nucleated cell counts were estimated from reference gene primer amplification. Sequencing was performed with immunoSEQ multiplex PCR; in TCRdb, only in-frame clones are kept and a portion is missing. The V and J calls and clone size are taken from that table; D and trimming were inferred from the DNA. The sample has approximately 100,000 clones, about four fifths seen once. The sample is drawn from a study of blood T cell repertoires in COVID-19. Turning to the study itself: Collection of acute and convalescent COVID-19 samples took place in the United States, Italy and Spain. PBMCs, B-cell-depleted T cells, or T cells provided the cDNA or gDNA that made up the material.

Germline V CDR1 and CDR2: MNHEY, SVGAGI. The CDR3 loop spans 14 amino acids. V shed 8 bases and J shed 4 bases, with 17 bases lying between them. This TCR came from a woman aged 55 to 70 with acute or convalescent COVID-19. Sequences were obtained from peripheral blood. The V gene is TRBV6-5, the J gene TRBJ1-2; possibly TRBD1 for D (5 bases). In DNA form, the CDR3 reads TGTGCCAGCGTGGGGCAGGGTGGCTTCTATGGCTACACCTTC. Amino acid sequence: CASVGQGGFYGYTF.